One and the same sample provided the 28 T cell receptor beta chains below, sequenced in a study of tissue T cells after allogeneic stem cell transplantation (dated by TCRdb to the early 2020s). The receptor library was made with the immunoSEQ multiplex PCR assay. TCRdb provides this immuneACCESS table in a form limited to in-frame rearrangements. Some clones are lacking; in checked studies, under half of them reflect an unresolved V gene, and why the rest are absent is not known. Within this sample are 8,500 to 10,000 clones, with 47% of them counted one time only. About 7.4% of the sample rests with the top ten. The label giving this sample's time point can be read as: mouse harvest day 7 after allogeneic transplant. Mouse grafts combined 10^7 T-cell-depleted bone marrow cells with 10^6 splenic CD5+ T cells, given via tail vein injection. The sequenced material came from gut tissue. These receptors were collected from a female BALB/c mouse given C57BL/6 T cells with graft-versus-host disease after an allogeneic hematopoietic cell transplant.

Turning to this clone: Mouse germline and gene names are used. The DNA ends 1 residue before the CDR3 does, and the rest of the CDR3 is filled in from the germline J gene. The chain links TRBV16 to TRBJ1-3, with 9 bases that match TRBD1. With V trimmed by 5 bases and J by 0 bases, 8 bases remained unmatched. The CDR3 has 17 residues. Per the germline V gene, CDR1 is SGHSA and CDR2 is FRNQAP. CDR3: CASSRRDRASSGNTLYF. The sequenced CDR3 bases are TGTGCAAGCAGCCGCCGGGACAGGGCCTCTTCTGGAAATACGCTCTAT.

Turning to this clone: Gene labels here are mouse ones. The read comes to an end 1 residue before the CDR3 does, leaving the germline J gene to fill in the end. The rearrangement links TRBV13-1 to TRBJ1-2; 9 nucleotides agree with TRBD1. Germline CDR1 and CDR2: NSHNY and SYGAGN. The CDR3 length is 14 residues. V lost 4 bases and J lost 5; bases outside the gene matches: 6. Here the CDR3 reads CASSLQGARSDYTF. CDR3 DNA (partial): TGTGCCAGCAGTCTACAGGGGGCAAGATCCGACTACACC.

As regards this clone: Mouse gene names apply. The read falls 1 residue short of the CDR3 end, and the missing part is taken from the germline J gene. The chain uses TRBV26 and TRBJ1-1; 9 bases are shared with TRBD1. V trimming: 6 bases; J trimming: 5 bases; junction bases outside the gene matches: 7. The CDR3 covers 14 residues. CDR1 is KGHPV and CDR2 is FQNQEV in the germline V gene (reference sequence). The CDR3 protein is CASRVTGGGTEVFF. Incomplete CDR3 DNA: TGTGCCAGCAGAGTGACAGGGGGAGGAACAGAAGTCTTC.

This clone was found a few times. The gene names given are mouse names. The read ends 1 residue early relative to the CDR3; the germline J gene fills the gap. This sequence joins TRBV26 and TRBJ2-2; TRBD1 is a possible D gene (6 bases). This CDR3 has 15 amino acids. Germline CDR1 is KGHPV and CDR2 is FQNQEV (reference sequence). The V gene lost 6 bases and the J gene lost 0 bases, with 11 bases spanning the gap. The DNA read from the CDR3 is TGTGCCAGCAGCGGGGACATTGCAAACACCGGGCAGCTCTAC. As protein: CASSGDIANTGQLY. The full-length CDR3 reads as CASSGDIANTGQLYF.

With respect to this clone: The gene names given are mouse names. The observed sequence ends 1 residue before the CDR3 terminus, with the missing tail filled in from the germline J gene. The chain employs TRBV23 and TRBJ2-2. Germline assignment: CDR1 KGHTA and CDR2 FQNQQP. This CDR3 spans 13 amino acids. CDR3 protein: CSSSQSTSGQLYF. CDR3 bases read: TGCTCCAGCAGTCAATCGACCAGCGGGCAGCTCTAC.

Turning to this clone: Mouse names are used for the genes. The read ends 1 residue early relative to the CDR3; the germline J gene fills the gap. The J gene is TRBJ2-4, the V gene TRBV13-1, with a weak D call TRBD2 (6 bases). The V end was cut by 3 bases, the J end by 5 bases, with 10 bases between. The CDR3 covers 13 residues. Germline V gene data show CDR1 as NSHNY and CDR2 as SYGAGN. The sequenced part of the CDR3 DNA is TGTGCCAGCAGTGCGGGACTTATAAACACCTTGTAC. Translated, it gives CASSAGLINTLY. The complete CDR3 reads CASSAGLINTLYF.

This clone was detected only once. Gene names and germline match the mouse. The sequence runs out 1 residue before the end of the CDR3; the remainder is reconstructed from the germline J gene. The chain uses TRBV16 and TRBJ2-4, with D maybe TRBD1 (5 bases). The CDR3 is 14 amino acids. Germline V CDR1 and CDR2: SGHSA, FRNQAP. Between the trimmed V and J ends, which lost 0 bases and 1 base, there was a span of 5 bases. CDR3 DNA (partial): TGTGCAAGCAGCTTAGAAGGGGGTCAAAACACCTTGTAC. Amino acids: CASSLEGGQNTLY. The CDR3, in full, reads CASSLEGGQNTLYF.

About this clone itself: Genes and germline come from the mouse. The read ends 1 residue early relative to the CDR3; the germline J gene fills the gap. The rearrangement joins TRBV3 to TRBJ1-1; 8 bases match TRBD1. CDR1 is SNHLY, CDR2 FYNGKV, per germline (reference sequence). The J segment lost 3 bases and the V segment lost 6 bases, leaving 6 bases of the junction unmatched. The CDR3 has 14 residues. CDR3 in amino acids: CASSPDRAHTEVFF. The covered CDR3 bases are TGTGCCAGCAGTCCGGACAGGGCCCACACAGAAGTCTTC.

With respect to this clone: Mouse gene names apply. Other DNA sequences in the same sample also yield this CDR3. Here the CDR3 reads CAWSLHWGGGGEQYF. The sequenced part of the CDR3 DNA is TGTGCCTGGAGTCTCCACTGGGGGGGCGGGGGCGAACAGTAC. The chain uses TRBV31 and TRBJ2-7; TRBD2 matches 11 bases. The missing CDR3 end, 1 residue past where the read stops, is filled in from the germline J gene. The junction had 8 bases not matched to a gene; V was cut back by 0 bases and J by 7 bases. Germline V gives CDR1 GKSSPN, CDR2 SITVG. The CDR3 is 15 residues long. Drawing the rest from reference TRBV31 and TRBJ2-7, the complete variable domain is AQTIHQWPVAEIKAVGSPLSLGCTIKGKSSPNLYWYWQATGGTLQQLFYSITVGQVESVVQLNLSASRPKDDQFILSTEKLLLSHSGFYLCAWSLHWGGGGEQYFGPGTRLTVL.

About this clone itself: Gene names are the mouse ones. The CDR3 extends 1 residue past the end of the read, so its final part is completed from the germline J gene. The chain has TRBV13-1 and TRBJ2-3; TRBD2 agrees at 8 bases. The CDR3 has 14 residues. CDR1 is NSHNY and CDR2 is SYGAGN in the germline V gene. The ends lost 3 bases at V and 2 bases at J; junction bases unmatched: 2. CDR3 in amino acids: CASSGLGFAETLYF. The part of the CDR3 DNA that was read is TGTGCCAGCAGTGGACTGGGGTTTGCAGAAACGCTGTAT.

For this clone: Gene names are the mouse ones. The read is 1 residue too short to cover the CDR3 end, so that end is filled in from the germline J gene. The chain has TRBV26 and TRBJ1-3, with D hard to call. The CDR3 spans 15 residues. V was trimmed by 0 bases and J by 0 bases, leaving 6 bases between them. Germline V CDR1 and CDR2: KGHPV, FQNQEV (reference sequence). Here the CDR3 reads CASSLSPYSGNTLYF. CDR3 bases read: TGTGCCAGCAGTCTGTCGCCATATTCTGGAAATACGCTCTAT. The entire variable domain, with the rest obtained from reference TRBV26 and TRBJ1-3, is as follows: NSKVIQTPRYLVKGQGQKAKMRCIPEKGHPVVFWYQQNKNNEFKFLINFQNQEVLQQIDMTEKRFSAECPSNSPCSLEIQSSEAGDSALYLCASSLSPYSGNTLYFGEGSRLIVV.

With respect to this clone: Any gene name here is a mouse gene name. The DNA ends 1 residue before the CDR3 does, and the rest of the CDR3 is filled in from the germline J gene. In the same sample, other DNA sequences code for this CDR3. This rearrangement joins TRBV16 to TRBJ1-3, with D unclear. The germline CDR1 and CDR2 sequences are SGHSA and FRNQAP. V was pared by 2 bases and J by 0 bases, with 5 bases between. The CDR3 extends over 14 amino acids. The CDR3 DNA, read in part, is TGTGCAAGCAGCTTAAGGGATTCTGGAAATACGCTCTAT. It encodes CASSLRDSGNTLY. The whole CDR3 region reads CASSLRDSGNTLYF.

This clone showed up just a few times. The gene symbols are mouse symbols. The missing CDR3 end, 1 residue past where the read stops, is filled in from the germline J gene. The V gene is TRBV26, the J gene TRBJ1-1; the D is unclear. V was trimmed by 5 bases and J by 1 base, leaving 8 bases between them. The CDR3 is 13 residues long. Germline values: CDR1 KGHPV, CDR2 FQNQEV (reference sequence). The CDR3 bases that were read are TGTGCCAGCAGTTGGACCGAAAACACAGAAGTCTTC. Amino acid sequence: CASSWTENTEVF. The whole CDR3 protein is CASSWTENTEVFF.

Comments on this clone: The gene names here belong to mouse. Read data end 1 residue before the CDR3 end; the end is taken from the germline J gene. This chain connects TRBV3 to TRBJ2-4; D is perhaps TRBD1 (5 bases). CDR1 is SNHLY, CDR2 FYNGKV, per germline (reference sequence). The CDR3 length is 14 residues. V shed 5 bases and J shed 0 bases, with 9 bases lying between them. The part of the CDR3 DNA that was read is TGTGCCAGCAGCCTCCGACAGAGTCAAAACACCTTGTAC. It is translated as CASSLRQSQNTLY. Given in full, the CDR3 is CASSLRQSQNTLYF. The full variable domain, completed using reference TRBV3 and TRBJ2-4, is GPKVLQIPSHQIIDMGQMVTLNCDPVSNHLYFYWYKQILGQQMEFLVNFYNGKVMEKSKLFKDQFSVERPDGSYFTLKIQPTALEDSAVYFCASSLRQSQNTLYFGAGTRLSVL.

This clone showed up just a few times. Genes and germline are mouse. CDR3 in amino acids: CASSTGRYAEQFF. The covered CDR3 bases are TGTGCCAGCAGTACAGGCCGCTATGCTGAGCAGTTC. The V and J genes are TRBV19 and TRBJ2-1; no clear D. Coverage ceases 1 residue before the CDR3 finishes, and the germline J gene fills in the end. Germline V gives CDR1 FNHDT, CDR2 SITEND (reference sequence). CDR3 length: 13 residues. V was shortened by 3 bases and J by 3 bases, with 7 bases between the two germline ends.

About this clone: Mouse names are used for the genes. From the germline J gene comes the end of the CDR3, since the read stops 1 residue before it. The chain joins TRBV3 to TRBJ1-4; 7 nucleotides match TRBD1. This CDR3 has 14 residues. Germline V CDR1 and CDR2: SNHLY, FYNGKV (reference sequence). V shed 3 bases, J shed 3 bases, and the junction held 1 base outside the gene matches. The chain's CDR3 is CASSFQGANERLFF. Partial CDR3 DNA: TGTGCCAGCAGCTTCCAGGGGGCCAACGAAAGATTATTT.

This clone appeared a few times. Germline and genes here are mouse. The read is 1 residue too short to cover the CDR3 end, so that end is filled in from the germline J gene. The genes are TRBV12-2 and TRBJ2-1; 10 nucleotides agree with TRBD1. Looked up from germline, CDR1 is SGHLS and CDR2 is HYDKME. This CDR3 spans 15 amino acids. The V and J ends lost 1 base and 4 bases, in that order; junction bases with no gene match: 3. CDR3 sequence reads: CASSLRTGGYAEQFF. The CDR3 bases that were read are TGTGCCAGCTCTCTAAGGACAGGGGGGTATGCTGAGCAGTTC.

With respect to this clone: Here the gene names and germline are mouse. Sequencing ends 1 residue short of the CDR3 end; the germline J gene provides the rest. V usage is TRBV26 and J usage is TRBJ1-6; D gene unclear. TRBJ1-6 is treated as an ORF (open reading frame) with a function not yet certain. The CDR3 is made up of 14 amino acids. CDR1 KGHPV and CDR2 FQNQEV come from the germline V gene (reference sequence). Trimming shortened V by 2 bases and J by 4 bases, and 6 bases separated the two germline ends. CDR3 sequence reads: CASSLGQYNSPLYF. The CDR3 bases that were read are TGTGCCAGCAGTCTGGGGCAGTATAATTCGCCCCTCTAC.

This clone has just a few counts. Gene names and germline refer to mouse. The CDR3 is cut off 1 residue early in the read; its end comes from the germline J gene. This chain joins TRBV16 and TRBJ1-1, with unresolved D. Germline V gene data show CDR1 as SGHSA and CDR2 as FRNQAP. CDR3 length: 14 amino acids. Trimming removed 4 bases at V and 0 bases at J, with 9 bases between. CDR3 DNA (partial): TGTGCAAGCAGCTCGACAAATGCAAACACAGAAGTCTTC. The encoded protein is CASSSTNANTEVF. The whole CDR3 protein reads CASSSTNANTEVFF.

By frequency in the sample, this clone is medium-sized. Genes and germline are mouse. The read gets to within 1 residue of the CDR3 end, and the germline J gene fills in the rest. The rearrangement links TRBV26 to TRBJ2-1; D tentatively fits TRBD1 or TRBD2 (5 bases each). Germline CDR1 reads KGHPV; CDR2 reads FQNQEV (reference sequence). The CDR3 totals 13 residues. Trimming took off 6 bases at V and 1 base at J, with 7 bases between the two ends. CDR3 residues: CASSGDNYAEQFF. The part of the CDR3 DNA that was read is TGTGCCAGCAGCGGGGACAACTATGCTGAGCAGTTC.

This clone was seen a handful of times. Genes here carry mouse names. The read gets to within 1 residue of the CDR3 end, and the germline J gene fills in the rest. The chain joins TRBV4 to TRBJ2-4; D is possibly TRBD1 (5 bases). Trimming cost V 4 bases and J 4 bases, with 6 bases left between them. Germline-derived CDR1 and CDR2 are LGHDT and YNNKQL (reference sequence). The CDR3 loop spans 12 amino acids. The CDR3 DNA, read in part, is TGTGCCAGCAGCTGGACAAAAAACACCTTGTAC. Translating it yields CASSWTKNTLY. The CDR3 as a whole reads CASSWTKNTLYF.

About this clone: Mouse names are used for the genes. The read ends 1 residue before the CDR3 terminus; that terminus is restored from the germline J gene. The chain combines TRBV3 with TRBJ2-3; 7 positions agree with TRBD1. The CDR3 length is 12 residues. Germline lookup yields CDR1 SNHLY and CDR2 FYNGKV (reference sequence). V gave up 5 bases and J gave up 12 bases; unmatched junction bases: 8. The CDR3 protein is CASSPRDSLLYF. Partial CDR3 DNA: TGTGCCAGCAGCCCTCGGGACAGCCTTCTGTAT.

Details on this clone: These gene names are mouse names. The read gets to within 1 residue of the CDR3 end, and the germline J gene fills in the rest. This specimen includes other DNA sequences encoding the same CDR3. V gene TRBV26 combines with J gene TRBJ1-3; D is ambiguous. This CDR3 region has 14 residues. Germline V gene sequence: CDR1 KGHPV, CDR2 FQNQEV (reference sequence). V was pared by 2 bases and J by 0 bases, with 5 bases between. Incomplete CDR3 DNA: TGTGCCAGCAGTCTGGATAATTCTGGAAATACGCTCTAT. It specifies CASSLDNSGNTLY. In full, the CDR3 is CASSLDNSGNTLYF.

For this clone: Each gene name is a mouse one. The CDR3 end falls 1 residue outside the read, so it is completed with the germline J gene. The chain carries TRBV26 and TRBJ2-3, with 11 nucleotides matching TRBD1. V lost 6 bases, J lost 3 bases, and 2 bases stayed unmatched. CDR1 and CDR2 from the germline V gene are KGHPV and FQNQEV (reference sequence). This CDR3 is 14 amino acids long. The CDR3 bases that were read are TGTGCCAGCAGCTGGGACAGGGGGGCAGAAACGCTGTAT. It specifies CASSWDRGAETLY. The whole CDR3 protein reads CASSWDRGAETLYF.

Regarding this clone: Germline and genes here are mouse. The read comes to an end 1 residue before the CDR3 does, leaving the germline J gene to fill in the end. Other DNA sequences in the same sample also yield this CDR3. J is TRBJ2-3 and V is TRBV26; D assignment may be TRBD1 or TRBD2 (5 bases each). Germline-derived CDR1 and CDR2 are KGHPV and FQNQEV (reference sequence). V was shortened by 2 bases and J by 1 base, with 7 bases between the two germline ends. The CDR3 runs to 14 residues. The CDR3 bases that were read are TGTGCCAGCAGTCTGGGGGGTGGTGCAGAAACGCTGTAT. It is translated as CASSLGGGAETLY. In full, the CDR3 is CASSLGGGAETLYF. The full variable domain, its missing parts supplied by reference TRBV26 and TRBJ2-3, is NSKVIQTPRYLVKGQGQKAKMRCIPEKGHPVVFWYQQNKNNEFKFLINFQNQEVLQQIDMTEKRFSAECPSNSPCSLEIQSSEAGDSALYLCASSLGGGAETLYFGSGTRLTVL.

Points on this clone: Gene names are mouse gene names. The read ends 1 residue before the CDR3 terminus; that terminus is restored from the germline J gene. J is TRBJ1-1 and V is TRBV12-1, with 7 bases matching TRBD1. Germline CDR1 SGHSN, CDR2 HYEKVE. This CDR3 has 14 residues. The V and J ends lost 4 bases and 1 base, in that order; junction bases with no gene match: 5. The covered CDR3 bases are TGTGCCAGCTCCCGACAGGGACGAAACACAGAAGTCTTC. Its translation is CASSRQGRNTEVF. The whole CDR3 sequence reads CASSRQGRNTEVFF.

Of note for this clone: The genes are named according to mouse. The read stops 1 residue short of the end of the CDR3; the missing end is completed from the germline J gene. The chain is built from TRBV13-2 and TRBJ2-4; D possibly uses TRBD1 or TRBD2 (6 bases each). The germline V and J ends were trimmed by 0 bases and 1 base, with 12 bases remaining between them. Germline V lookup: CDR1 NNHNN, CDR2 SYGAGS (reference sequence). The CDR3 runs 16 residues. The CDR3 sequence is CASGDAWRGGQNTLYF. CDR3 DNA (partial): TGTGCCAGCGGTGATGCTTGGAGGGGGGGTCAAAACACCTTGTAC.

This clone has a single count. Gene labels here are mouse ones. Read data end 1 residue before the CDR3 end; the end is taken from the germline J gene. V and J are TRBV12-2 and TRBJ2-7; TRBD1 matches at 9 bases. The CDR3 has 15 amino acids. Germline V CDR1 and CDR2: SGHLS, HYDKME. The V segment lost 0 bases and the J segment 0 bases; nucleotides outside the gene matches: 2. This CDR3 is CASSLEDRGSYEQYF. Partial CDR3 DNA: TGTGCCAGCTCTCTCGAGGACAGGGGCTCCTATGAACAGTAC.